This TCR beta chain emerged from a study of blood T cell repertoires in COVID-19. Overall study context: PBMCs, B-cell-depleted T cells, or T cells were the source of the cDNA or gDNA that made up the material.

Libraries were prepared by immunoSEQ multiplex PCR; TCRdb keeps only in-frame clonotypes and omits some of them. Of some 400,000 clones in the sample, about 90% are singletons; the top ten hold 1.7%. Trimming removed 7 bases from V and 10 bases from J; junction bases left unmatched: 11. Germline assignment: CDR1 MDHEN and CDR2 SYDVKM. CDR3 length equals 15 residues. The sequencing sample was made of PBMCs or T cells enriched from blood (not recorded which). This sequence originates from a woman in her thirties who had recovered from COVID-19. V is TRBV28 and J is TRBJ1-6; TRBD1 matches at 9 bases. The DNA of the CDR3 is TGTGCCAGCATTCAACAGGGGGCTACTTCCTCACCCCTCCACTTT. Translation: CASIQQGATSSPLHF.